This is a list of T cell receptor beta chains from one sample in a study of cytomegalovirus exposure and HLA in healthy donors. Libraries were prepared by immunoSEQ multiplex PCR; TCRdb keeps only in-frame clonotypes and omits some of them. The sample includes 90,000 to 120,000 clones, 55% to 85% of them seen just once. Sequenced: PBMCs. The receptors shown here come from a man between 25 and 39 years old in good health and CMV-seronegative. CDR3s include the opening cysteine and the closing phenylalanine or tryptophan. A D gene is named only where the DNA matches it firmly. The size entry is marked missing in some rows and otherwise reads once, few, many or a size class.

v_call	d_call	clone_size	j_call	cdr3_nt	cdr3_aa
TRBV30	.	.	TRBJ2-1	TGTGCCTGGAGTGTAGGGGGGACAGATCAGTTCTTC	CAWSVGGTDQFF
TRBV19	.	.	TRBJ2-1	TGTGCCACTTCCGAGGGGGGGTTTTACAATGAGCAGTTCTTC	CATSEGGFYNEQFF
TRBV19	.	.	TRBJ2-6	TGTGCCAGTAGTATTTCGACAGGCTCTGGGGCCAACGTCCTGACTTTC	CASSISTGSGANVLTF
TRBV6-5	TRBD1	.	TRBJ1-1	TGTGCCAGCAGTACCCTGAATCCGGGACAGGGCCCAGCTTTCTTT	CASSTLNPGQGPAFF
TRBV19	TRBD1	few	TRBJ1-5	TGTGCCAGTAGTTCCAGTCACAGGGGATTAGGGAATCAGCCCCAGCATTTT	CASSSSHRGLGNQPQHF
TRBV7-9	TRBD1	few	TRBJ2-1	TGTGCCAGCAGCCGACTTGATTTCGGACAGGGCTCGGCCCATGAGCAGTTCTTC	CASSRLDFGQGSAHEQFF
TRBV27	.	.	TRBJ1-4	TGTGCCAGCAGTTTATATACGGGGGACAATGAAAAACTGTTTTTT	CASSLYTGDNEKLFF
TRBV19	TRBD1	.	TRBJ1-1	TGTGCCAGTAGTGCAAACTCGCCGGGACAGCTACGACCTGAAGCTTTCTTT	CASSANSPGQLRPEAFF
TRBV29-1	.	once	TRBJ1-1	TGCAGCGTTCGCAAAGGCGGGAACACTGAAGCTTTCTTT	CSVRKGGNTEAFF
TRBV6-6	TRBD1	.	TRBJ2-1	TGTGCCAGCAGTTCCAAGGACAGGGCGAGTGAGCAGTTCTTC	CASSSKDRASEQFF
TRBV29-1	.	.	TRBJ2-2	TGCAGCGCTAGCGAGAACACCGGGGAGCTGTTTTTT	CSASENTGELFF
TRBV5-4	TRBD2	once	TRBJ2-3	TGTGCCAGCAGCTTGGAACTAGCGGCCAGCACAGATACGCAGTATTTT	CASSLELAASTDTQYF
TRBV13	.	.	TRBJ2-6	TGTGCCAGCAGCTTAGCAGGGGTCGCCTCTGGGGCCAACGTCCTGACTTTC	CASSLAGVASGANVLTF
TRBV7-3	TRBD1	.	TRBJ2-3	TGTGCCAGCAGCGTGGACAGGGGGGCAGATACGCAGTATTTT	CASSVDRGADTQYF
TRBV5-4	TRBD2	.	TRBJ2-7	TGTGCCAGCAGCGGCGGACTAGCAGCCTACGAGCAGTACTTC	CASSGGLAAYEQYF
TRBV9	.	.	TRBJ1-5	TGTGCCAGCAGCGCCACCGGGCGGGAGAATCAGCCCCAGCATTTT	CASSATGRENQPQHF
TRBV9	.	.	TRBJ1-5	TGTGCCAGCAGCGTAGGCCCCGAGGGAAGGCCCCAGCATTTT	CASSVGPEGRPQHF
TRBV30	TRBD1	.	TRBJ1-5	TGTGCCTGGGACAGGGGCGACAATCAGCCCCAGCATTTT	CAWDRGDNQPQHF
TRBV28	.	.	TRBJ2-7	TGTGCCAGCAGTTTATTAACTAGCCCTGCGTACTTC	CASSLLTSPAYF
TRBV7-9	.	.	TRBJ2-7	TGTTCCAGCAGCTTACTTGGTACGGGAGAGATGGCCGAGCAGTACTTC	CSSSLLGTGEMAEQYF
TRBV28	TRBD2	.	TRBJ2-2	TGTGCCAGCAGTCGAGGACTAGCGGGAGGTCTCACCGGGGAGCTGTTTTTT	CASSRGLAGGLTGELFF
TRBV2	.	once	TRBJ2-1	TGTGCCAGCAGTGAAGCGCTTCGAGGCGCCGGAGTCGAGCAGTTCTTC	CASSEALRGAGVEQFF
TRBV6-6	.	.	TRBJ2-1	TGTGCCAGCACCAAAATGGGGGGATTATCCTACAATGAGCAGTTCTTC	CASTKMGGLSYNEQFF
TRBV30	.	.	TRBJ2-2	TGTGCCTGGAAGGGGTTTACGAACACCGGGGAGCTGTTTTTT	CAWKGFTNTGELFF
TRBV10-1	.	.	TRBJ2-1	TGCGCCAGCAGTGATAGCGGACGGGAGCGCAATGAGCAGTTCTTC	CASSDSGRERNEQFF
TRBV4-1	.	.	TRBJ2-7	TGCGCCAGCAGCCAAGATCAGGTAGGCAAGTCCTACGAGCAGTACTTC	CASSQDQVGKSYEQYF
TRBV28	.	.	TRBJ2-7	TGTGCCAGCAGGACACAGGGCTCCGGGTGGTACGAGCAGTACTTC	CASRTQGSGWYEQYF
TRBV7-2	TRBD2	few	TRBJ2-3	TGTGCCAGCAGCTTACAGGGCGGGGGGGCCGCAGATACGCAGTATTTT	CASSLQGGGAADTQYF
TRBV7-8	.	.	TRBJ1-4	TGTGCCAGCAGCCCCCACAGGGTCGCTAATGAAAAACTGTTTTTT	CASSPHRVANEKLFF
TRBV19	.	.	TRBJ1-5	TGTGCCAGTAGTATAAGGGGTTCTAGCAATCAGCCCCAGCATTTT	CASSIRGSSNQPQHF
TRBV6-5	TRBD2	.	TRBJ2-1	TGTGCCAGCAGCGGGGGGGCCGAAAAGTTCTTC	CASSGGAEKFF
TRBV5-6	TRBD1	.	TRBJ2-3	TGTGCCAGCAGCTTGGACCCGGGACAGAGCACAGATACGCAGTATTTT	CASSLDPGQSTDTQYF
TRBV5-1	.	.	TRBJ2-3	TGCGCCAGCAGCTTGGGGGCCTTGATGGGCACAGATACGCAGTATTTT	CASSLGALMGTDTQYF
TRBV7-7	TRBD1	.	TRBJ1-4	TGTGCCAGCAGCCGGGACAGGGGCGAAAAACTGTTTTTT	CASSRDRGEKLFF
TRBV7-9	.	hyperexpanded	TRBJ1-4	TGTGCCAGCGAGGGGGTTGGTGAAAAACTGTTTTTT	CASEGVGEKLFF
TRBV10-3	.	.	TRBJ1-4	TGTGCCATCAGTGAATTCGCACCACCCTCAAGCGAAAAACTGTTTTTT	CAISEFAPPSSEKLFF
TRBV5-1	.	.	TRBJ2-7	TGCGCCAGCAGCTCCACATCCGGGGTCACCTACGAGCAGTACTTC	CASSSTSGVTYEQYF
TRBV4-1	.	.	TRBJ2-7	TGCGCCAGCAGCCGAGGCGGGACCTACGAGCAGTACTTC	CASSRGGTYEQYF
TRBV13	TRBD1	.	TRBJ2-7	TGTGCCAGCAGCTTTTTCCTACCCGGACAGGGGGCCTACGAGCAGTACTTC	CASSFFLPGQGAYEQYF
TRBV18	.	once	TRBJ2-3	TGTGCCAGCGCCCCTATAAGCACAGATACGCAGTATTTT	CASAPISTDTQYF
TRBV28	.	.	TRBJ1-6	TGTGCCAGCAGTTTACAGGGACTCGGTTCACCCCTCCACTTT	CASSLQGLGSPLHF
TRBV5-6	.	.	TRBJ2-1	TGTGCCAGCAGCATCCGACACGTCATCGAGCAGTTCTTC	CASSIRHVIEQFF
TRBV6-5	TRBD1	.	TRBJ1-6	TGTGCCGGACAGAGAGACAGGGGGAGTTATTCACCCCTCCACTTT	CAGQRDRGSYSPLHF
TRBV7-8	.	.	TRBJ1-6	TGTGCCAGCAGCTTACGGGCAGGGGAGAACCCTACCTATAATTCACCCCTCCACTTT	CASSLRAGENPTYNSPLHF
TRBV4-1	TRBD2	.	TRBJ2-7	TGCGCCAGCAGCCAAGGGGCGGGAGCTTACTACGAGCAGTACTTC	CASSQGAGAYYEQYF
TRBV5-4	TRBD1	.	TRBJ2-7	TGTGCCAGCAGACTGACAGGGGGCGCAAGCTCCTACGAGCAGTACTTC	CASRLTGGASSYEQYF
TRBV5-4	TRBD1	.	TRBJ2-7	TGTGCCAGCAAAACCGGACAGGGGGTAATCTACGAGCAGTACTTC	CASKTGQGVIYEQYF
TRBV29-1	TRBD1	once	TRBJ1-1	TGCAGCGCGACAGGGGACCTTATGAACACTGAAGCTTTCTTT	CSATGDLMNTEAFF
TRBV7-9	.	once	TRBJ2-3	TGTGCCAGCAGCTTAGGGTTAGCGGCGAAAGGTACGCAGTATTTT	CASSLGLAAKGTQYF
TRBV7-3	.	.	TRBJ2-2	TGTGCCAGCAGCTTCACCGGACAGAACACCGGGGAGCTGTTTTTT	CASSFTGQNTGELFF
TRBV27	TRBD2	.	TRBJ2-3	TGTGCCAGCAGTTTAGGCGGACTAGCGGGGACAGATACGCAGTATTTT	CASSLGGLAGTDTQYF
TRBV7-9	TRBD2	few	TRBJ2-3	TGTGCCAGCAGCGCGACTAGCGGGGGAACTAGCACAGATACGCAGTATTTT	CASSATSGGTSTDTQYF
TRBV10-3	TRBD1	once	TRBJ2-7	TGTGCCATCAGTTGGGAACTTGGACAGGCTGCCTACGAGCAGTACTTC	CAISWELGQAAYEQYF
TRBV5-1	.	.	TRBJ2-3	TGCGCCAGCAGCTTGAGTTCCGGGAGAGACACAGATACGCAGTATTTT	CASSLSSGRDTDTQYF
TRBV4-1	TRBD2	.	TRBJ2-1	TGCGCCAGCAGCCCCCGGTGGGCGGGAGGGCCGTCTGAGCAGTTCTTC	CASSPRWAGGPSEQFF
TRBV6-1	.	few	TRBJ2-1	TGTGCCAGCACCCAGGCCCGCTACTACAATGAGCAGTTCTTC	CASTQARYYNEQFF
TRBV20-1	.	.	TRBJ2-7	TGCAGTGCTCTTGACAGCTACGAGCAGTACTTC	CSALDSYEQYF
TRBV28	.	.	TRBJ1-2	TGTGCCAGCAGTATGGCCGCTCGGTTCGGAGGCTATGGCTACACCTTC	CASSMAARFGGYGYTF